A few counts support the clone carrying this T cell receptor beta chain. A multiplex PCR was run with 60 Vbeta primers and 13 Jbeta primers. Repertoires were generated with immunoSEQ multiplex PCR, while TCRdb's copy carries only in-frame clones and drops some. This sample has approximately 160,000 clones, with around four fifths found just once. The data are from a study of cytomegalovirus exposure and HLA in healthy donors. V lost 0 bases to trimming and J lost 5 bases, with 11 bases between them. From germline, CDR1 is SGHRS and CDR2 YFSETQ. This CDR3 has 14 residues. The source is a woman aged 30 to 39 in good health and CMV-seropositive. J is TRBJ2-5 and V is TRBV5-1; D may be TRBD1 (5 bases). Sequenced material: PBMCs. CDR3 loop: CASSLEGFEETQYF. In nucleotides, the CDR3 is TGCGCCAGCAGCTTGGAGGGGTTTGAGGAGACCCAGTACTTC.